Sequencing of this TCR beta chain was carried out in a study of blood T cell repertoires in COVID-19. The count of this clone is one. This CDR3 comprises 15 residues. Germline values: CDR1 KGHSH, CDR2 LQKENI. Trimming at V came to 3 bases and at J to 5 bases, leaving 3 bases not matched to a gene. How the authors handled the data: For nucleated cells, counts were estimated from reference gene primer amplification. Sequencing used immunoSEQ multiplex PCR; TCRdb keeps in-frame clones, though not all of them. The D gene and trimming were derived from the DNA, and the V and J assignments and clone size from that table. The data show about 160,000 clones, approximately 90% seen once.

Specimen: PBMCs or T cells enriched from blood (not recorded which). J is TRBJ1-6 and V is TRBV18; 8 bases are a match to TRBD1. This receptor was identified in a woman aged 45-60 years who had recovered from COVID-19. CDR3 sequence: CASSPGQADNSPLHF. CDR3 coding DNA: TGTGCCAGCTCACCGGGACAGGCTGATAATTCACCCCTCCACTTT.